This TCR beta chain appears in the sequencing data of a study of shared clonotypes between healthy human individuals. Only in-frame clones appear in the TCRdb table, and some are missing; sequencing was by immunoSEQ multiplex PCR. The sample includes hundreds of thousands of clones, around 67% of them seen just once. The CDR3 consists of 14 residues. The V and J ends lost 2 bases and 5 bases, in that order; junction bases with no gene match: 3. CDR1 and CDR2 (germline): MNHNS, SASEGT. This clone came up a few times. The rearrangement links TRBV6-1 to TRBJ1-2; 9 positions agree with TRBD1. The TCR was taken from a woman in her 30s in good health. Sequencing was done on a sample of memory CD4+ T cells sorted from blood. Described subset: CD45RA-negative fraction. DNA of the CDR3: TGTGCCAGCAGTGAAAGACAGGGGGGGTATGGCTACACCTTC. Translated: CASSERQGGYGYTF.